This T cell receptor (beta chain) derives from a study of Ad26.COV2.S vaccination and SARS-CoV-2 variants. Study-level information: Donor was one of the participants in the Ad26.COV2.S arm of the COV1001 trial. Recipients of Ad26.COV2.S got it intramuscularly, once or twice 56 days apart.

Sequencing used immunoSEQ multiplex PCR; TCRdb keeps in-frame clones, though not all of them. This table holds around 300,000 clones, about nine tenths found once. Study-wide findings and caveats: Vaccine and placebo groups showed comparable non-spike TCR breadth. Quantification of TCR breadth and depth may have yielded underestimates of total T cell responses.

The sample's treatment: 15 to 20 received Ad26.COV2.S at low or high dose, single or two shots; about 5 received placebo; per-sample allocation not given. Day 63 after the first vaccine or placebo injection was the time point for sampling. About this clone: What it recognizes is unknown.

There are 11 residues in the CDR3. Germline V gene data show CDR1 as DFQATT and CDR2 as SNEGSKA (reference sequence). Germline trimming cut 4 bases from V and 6 bases from J; bases unmatched to any gene: 0. V is TRBV20-1 and J is TRBJ1-2; 9 positions match TRBD1. Specimen: peripheral blood, collected in a trial of Ad26.COV2.S vaccine versus placebo. This receptor was taken from a person aged 18-65 years who received the Ad26.COV2.S COVID-19 vaccine or a placebo. This CDR3 is CSANRGHGYTF. The CDR3 DNA reads TGCAGTGCTAACAGGGGGCATGGCTACACCTTC.